Sequencing of this T cell receptor beta chain was carried out in a study of T-cell memory formation after mild COVID-19 (dated by TCRdb to the early 2020s). Regarding the study in general: TCR sequence clusters from the two donors were found to be largely donor specific. In a couple of donors, T-cell clones that expanded and contracted after mild COVID-19 were followed by sequencing TCRalpha and TCRbeta repertoires longitudinally. Two young, previously healthy adult volunteers, one female and one male, were included in the cohort.

CDR1 and CDR2 (SGHTA, FQGNSA) derive from the germline V gene. V loses 1 base of germline sequence and J loses 5 bases, and the interval between the two ends is 6 bases. The CDR3 measures 13 amino acids from cysteine to phenylalanine. The sequence is cut down to CDR3 DNA, 39 bases in frame from base 1. This clonotype was counted only a few times. It has no known antigen specificity. No base quality information exists; no much larger clone differs at one position. General conclusions and limits of the study: Some responding clones were detected in pre-infection memory, which suggested that pre-existing cross-reactive memory T cells had joined the SARS-CoV-2 response. Contracting CD4+ clones appeared mostly in the CM and EM memory subsets, whereas CD8+ clones were enriched in EMRA. SARS-CoV-2 specificity was not confirmed for the second-wave clones peaking on day 37. Balanced CD4/CD8 phenotypes were observed for clones contracting from day 15 to 85, whereas a bias towards CD4+ was observed for a second wave of clones expanding from day 15 to 37. Only a couple of mild cases were covered by the study, and larger cohorts that include severe cases with pre-infection samples were considered necessary.

Ficoll-Paque density gradient centrifugation was used to isolate PBMCs. Sequencer: Illumina NovaSeq 6000. cDNA libraries for TCRalpha and TCRbeta were prepared by 5'RACE using constant-segment primers, with sample barcodes and unique molecular identifiers added. RNA was extracted from every sample with Trizol reagent. Amplification of the libraries took two PCR steps, and the second step added a second sample barcode plus Illumina TruSeq adapters. Libraries were sequenced on an Illumina NovaSeq with 2 x 150 bp paired-end reads. On the study's bioinformatics: The reads were demultiplexed and collapsed into UMI-guided consensus sequences using migec v1.2.7. Using mixcr v2.1.11, UMI consensuses were aligned to TRA and TRB V and J templates and then assembled into clonotypes. Clonotypes were classified as expanded or contracted when called significant by both edgeR and NoisET, with noise models trained on biological replicates. edgeR calls used a false discovery rate-adjusted p below 0.01 and a log2 fold-change threshold of 1. As an exploratory analysis of dynamics, max-normalized trajectories of the 1000 most abundant clonotypes were examined with PCA combined with hierarchical clustering. Each responding clone was given a CD4 or CD8 phenotype based on the CD4+ and CD8+ repertoires, which had been sequenced separately. Starting from the raw public reads, TCRdb applied fastp trimming at Q25, assembled clones with MiXCR and retained in-frame beta chains. CDR3 protein sequences are deduplicated, and each keeps its most common genes and DNA. These V and J calls rely on TCRdb rather than the paper's analysis. The sample profile shows a few hundred thousand distinct CDR3 sequences; around 21% of them were found once. Around 13% of the sample rests with the top ten.

The rearrangement combines TRBV7-2 with TRBJ2-1, with the D gene not clear enough to name. Sequenced input: PBMCs or a T cell subset sorted from them (not recorded which). This TCR was recovered from an adult woman who had mild COVID-19 (a few samples of this study predate the infection). The sample titles of this study are shuffled in the database, so cell type and time point are left out; the donor was told from shared clones. The CDR3 corresponds to CASSLDYHNEQFF. Here is the DNA: TGTGCCAGCAGCTTAGACTACCACAATGAGCAGTTCTTC.